Here is one T cell receptor (beta chain) with its context. Profiled with immunoSEQ multiplex PCR; TCRdb holds only in-frame clones, not every one. Seen here are about 660,000 clones, approximately 87% observed once, and the top ten hold 0.01%. This specimen belongs to a study of shared T cell receptors in the human thymus. V shed 6 bases and J 4 bases; nucleotides not matched to a gene: 14. The germline CDR1 and CDR2 sequences are WSHSY and SAAADI. This CDR3 comprises 17 residues. Another study also made use of these data, one on human thymus T cells. Per that paper: Infants, healthy and Finnish, who were having corrective surgery for congenital heart defects served as donors.

This TCR was sampled from a boy younger than two with a congenital heart defect. J is TRBJ2-3 and V is TRBV10-2, with 9 nucleotides matching TRBD2. The sample consisted of thymocytes. CDR3 nucleotide sequence: TGCGCCAGCAGCCCGATGAGGCGGGAGGGCCGAGCAGATACGCAGTATTTT. Its translation is CASSPMRREGRADTQYF.